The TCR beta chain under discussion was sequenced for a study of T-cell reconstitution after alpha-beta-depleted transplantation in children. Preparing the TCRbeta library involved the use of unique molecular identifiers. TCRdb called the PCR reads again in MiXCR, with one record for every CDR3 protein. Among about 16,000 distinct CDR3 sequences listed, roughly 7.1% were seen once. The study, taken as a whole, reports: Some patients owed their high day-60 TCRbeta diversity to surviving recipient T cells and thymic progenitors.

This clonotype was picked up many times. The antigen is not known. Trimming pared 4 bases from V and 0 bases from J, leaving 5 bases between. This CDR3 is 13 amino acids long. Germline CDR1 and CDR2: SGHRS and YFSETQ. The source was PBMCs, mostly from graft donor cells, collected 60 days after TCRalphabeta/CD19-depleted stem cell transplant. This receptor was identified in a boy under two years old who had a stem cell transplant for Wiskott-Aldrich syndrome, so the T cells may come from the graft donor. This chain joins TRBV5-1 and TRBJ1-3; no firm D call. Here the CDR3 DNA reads TGCGCCAGCAGCGGCGGCTCTGGAAACACCATATATTTT. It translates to CASSGGSGNTIYF. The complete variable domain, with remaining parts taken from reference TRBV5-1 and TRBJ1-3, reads KAGVTQTPRYLIKTRGQQVTLSCSPISGHRSVSWYQQTPGQGLQFLFEYFSETQRNKGNFPGRFSGRQFSNSRSEMNVSTLELGDSALYLCASSGGSGNTIYFGEGSWLTVV.